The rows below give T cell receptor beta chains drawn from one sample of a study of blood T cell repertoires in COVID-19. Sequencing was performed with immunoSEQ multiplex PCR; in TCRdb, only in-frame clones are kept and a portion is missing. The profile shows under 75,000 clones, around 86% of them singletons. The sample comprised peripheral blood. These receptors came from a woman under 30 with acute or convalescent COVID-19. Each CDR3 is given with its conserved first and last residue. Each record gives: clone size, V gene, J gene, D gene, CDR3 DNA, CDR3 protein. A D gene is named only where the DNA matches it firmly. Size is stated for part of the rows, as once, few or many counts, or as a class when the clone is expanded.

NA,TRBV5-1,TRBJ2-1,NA,TGCGCCAGCAGCTTGGGCTGGCAGGAGGTCTACAATGAGCAGTTCTTC,CASSLGWQEVYNEQFF
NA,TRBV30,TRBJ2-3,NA,TGTGCCGGCAACCTCCGGGGCACAGATACGCAGTATTTT,CAGNLRGTDTQYF
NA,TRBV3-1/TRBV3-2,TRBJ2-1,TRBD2,TGTGCCAGCAGCCAAGTACTAGCGGGGGGAAACAGGCCGCAGTTCTTC,CASSQVLAGGNRPQFF
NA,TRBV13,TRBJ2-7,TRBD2,TGTGCCAGCAGCTTAACTTACGGGAGCGGGAGCTCCTACGAGCAGTACTTC,CASSLTYGSGSSYEQYF
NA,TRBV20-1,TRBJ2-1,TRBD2,TGCAGTGCTAGTCCCCAACTAGCGGGAGGACTCAATGAGCAGTTCTTC,CSASPQLAGGLNEQFF
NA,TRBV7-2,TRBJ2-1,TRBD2,TGTGCCAGCAGCTTAGCGTTTGCCCTAGCGGGAGATTACGCCTCCTACAATGAGCAGTTCTTC,CASSLAFALAGDYASYNEQFF
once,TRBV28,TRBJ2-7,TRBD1,TGTGCCAGCACCAAATCCCCGGGGGACAGGGGGTCCTACGAGCAGTACTTC,CASTKSPGDRGSYEQYF
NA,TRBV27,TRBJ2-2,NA,TGTGCCAGCAGTTTATCTGGGAGACTGAACACCGGGGAGCTGTTTTTT,CASSLSGRLNTGELFF
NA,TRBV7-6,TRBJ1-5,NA,TGTGCCAGCAGCTTAAAGTCAGGGTTTAGGCAGCCCCAGCATTTT,CASSLKSGFRQPQHF
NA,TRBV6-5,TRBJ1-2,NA,TGTGCCAGCAGTAAGGGACATGGTAATGGCTACACCTTC,CASSKGHGNGYTF
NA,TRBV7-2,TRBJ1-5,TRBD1,TGTGCCAGCAGCCCGGGACAGGGTCTACAGCCCCAGCATTTT,CASSPGQGLQPQHF
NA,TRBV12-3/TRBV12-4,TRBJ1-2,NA,TGTGCCAGCAGCTTTATGGGCGGCTACACCTTC,CASSFMGGYTF
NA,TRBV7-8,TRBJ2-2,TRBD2,TGTGCCAGCAGCTTTATAGCGGGAGGGAACACCGGGGAGCTGTTTTTT,CASSFIAGGNTGELFF
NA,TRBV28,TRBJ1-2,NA,TGTGCCAGCAGTTTATATCCCGACAGGAACTATGGCTACACCTTC,CASSLYPDRNYGYTF
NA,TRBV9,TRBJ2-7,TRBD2,TGTGCCACCCCCACTAGCGGGAGGCGATACGAGCAGTACTTC,CATPTSGRRYEQYF
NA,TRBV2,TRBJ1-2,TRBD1,TGTGCCAGCAGTCGGGACAGGGAACCGGGGGGCTACACCTTC,CASSRDREPGGYTF
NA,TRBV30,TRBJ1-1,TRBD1,TGTGCCTGGAGTTACAGGGGAGGTTCTACTGAAGCTTTCTTT,CAWSYRGGSTEAFF
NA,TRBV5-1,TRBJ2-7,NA,TGCGCCAGCAGCTTGTCTGCCGGCTACGAGCAGTACTTC,CASSLSAGYEQYF
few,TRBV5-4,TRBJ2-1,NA,TGTGCCAGCAGCCCCTATCCTAGCGAATACAATGAGCAGTTCTTC,CASSPYPSEYNEQFF
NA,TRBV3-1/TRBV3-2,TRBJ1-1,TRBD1,TGTGCCAGCAGCCAAGCCGGGACAGGGTCATTGAGCACTGAAGCTTTCTTT,CASSQAGTGSLSTEAFF
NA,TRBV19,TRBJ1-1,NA,TGTGCCAGTAGTCCCCGTATAGAGAACACTGAAGCTTTCTTT,CASSPRIENTEAFF
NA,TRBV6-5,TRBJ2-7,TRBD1,TGTGCCAGCAGTTACCGGGACAGTGGCTACGAGCAGTACTTC,CASSYRDSGYEQYF
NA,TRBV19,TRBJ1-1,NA,TGTGCCAGTAGTTCGGTTCGGAACACTGAAGCTTTCTTT,CASSSVRNTEAFF
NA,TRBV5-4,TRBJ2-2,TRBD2,TGTGCCAGCAGGTCCGGGACTAGCGGCAACACCGGGGAGCTGTTTTTT,CASRSGTSGNTGELFF
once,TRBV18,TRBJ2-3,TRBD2,TGTGCCAGCTCACAACCGGGACTAGCGGGAGGCACAGATACGCAGTATTTT,CASSQPGLAGGTDTQYF
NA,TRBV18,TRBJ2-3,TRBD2,TGTGCCAGCTCACGTGGAGCGGGAGGGGTAGATACGCAGTATTTT,CASSRGAGGVDTQYF
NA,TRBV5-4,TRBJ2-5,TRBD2,TGTGCCAGCAGCTTGGGATGGACTAGCGGGGTGGAGACCCAGTACTTC,CASSLGWTSGVETQYF
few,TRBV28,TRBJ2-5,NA,TGTGCCAGCAGTTCCTCTGGCTTTGGAGCGGCACAAGAGACCCAGTACTTC,CASSSSGFGAAQETQYF
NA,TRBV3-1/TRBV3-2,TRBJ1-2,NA,TGTGCCAGCAGCCAAGGGGCCTCCTATGGCTACACCTTC,CASSQGASYGYTF
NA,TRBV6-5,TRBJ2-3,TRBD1,TGTGCCGGATCCGGGACAGGGTCAAGTACGCAGTATTTT,CAGSGTGSSTQYF
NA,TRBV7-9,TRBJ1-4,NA,TGTGCCAGCAGCCCAGCGAGTTTGGAAAAACTGTTTTTT,CASSPASLEKLFF
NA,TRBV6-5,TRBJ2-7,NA,TGTGCCAGCACGCAGGGGGGCGGTTACGAGCAGTACTTC,CASTQGGGYEQYF
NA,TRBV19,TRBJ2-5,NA,TGTGCCAGTAGTTCGACAGGTCAAGAGACCCAGTACTTC,CASSSTGQETQYF